This TCR beta chain was recovered during a study of blood T cell repertoires in COVID-19 (dated by TCRdb to the early 2020s). As for the study more broadly: The collaborator samples originated in the United States, Italy and Spain and spanned the acute and convalescent phases of COVID-19. Deeply sampled blood TCRbeta repertoires from subjects exposed to, actively infected with, or recovered from COVID-19 were included in the dataset. Sample metadata almost always included a de-identified subject ID, COVID-19 status, age in years and sex. Where HLA class I and class II types were available, the types were taken from metadata supplied by the sample provider, not from assay-based typing. The repertoires were released in a freely available public database intended as a resource for research on the immune response to SARS-CoV-2. The material from the prospective study consisted of cDNA or gDNA derived from T cells, B-cell-depleted T cells, or PBMCs. Samples came from the ongoing ImmuneRACE study (first 160 participants) plus 1,254 subjects from 6 global collaborators.

To note about this clone: It lacks a known antigen. Base qualities were left out, and no much larger clone turns up one base away.

The immunoSEQ Assay, a bias-controlled multiplex PCR, was used to amplify TCRbeta CDR3 regions from genomic DNA. The published analysis was carried out like this. Nucleated cell counts per sample were estimated from amplification of reference gene primers within the assay. Sequence reads were collapsed and filtered to measure the absolute abundance of every unique TCRbeta CDR3 rearrangement. Productive Simpson clonality was computed per sample as the square root of Simpson's diversity index over productive rearrangements. TCRdb retrieved this table from immuneACCESS and kept in-frame rearrangements only. Not all clones are present; in checked studies, unresolved V genes account for under half, and no reason is known for the remainder. From that table come the V and J calls and clone size; the DNA was used to work out D and trimming. The sample has 140,000 to 150,000 clones on record, more than 60% of them singletons. Over 15% of the sample lies in the top ten.

Each collaborating institution followed its own protocols to collect whole blood in K2EDTA tubes. For TCRbeta analysis, collaborators shipped samples in one of three forms: frozen whole blood, isolated PBMCs, or DNA extracted from either of those sample types. Here is what the overall study found, with its caveats: The amount of clinical and demographic metadata varied by source and participant and was provided uncurated.

Looking up the germline V gene yields CDR1 SGHRS and CDR2 YFSETQ. V was cut back by 0 bases and J by 6 bases, leaving a gap of 5 bases between them. Including the terminal cysteine and phenylalanine, the CDR3 comprises 12 residues. This entry keeps only the CDR3 DNA: 36 bases, framed from base 1. The source is a man between 45 and 60 years old with acute or convalescent COVID-19. Sequenced: peripheral blood. This receptor chain uses TRBV5-1 and TRBJ2-3, with the D gene uncertain. The CDR3 protein sequence reads: CASSLDLDTQYF. The DNA sequence is TGCGCCAGCAGCTTGGATCTGGATACGCAGTATTTT.